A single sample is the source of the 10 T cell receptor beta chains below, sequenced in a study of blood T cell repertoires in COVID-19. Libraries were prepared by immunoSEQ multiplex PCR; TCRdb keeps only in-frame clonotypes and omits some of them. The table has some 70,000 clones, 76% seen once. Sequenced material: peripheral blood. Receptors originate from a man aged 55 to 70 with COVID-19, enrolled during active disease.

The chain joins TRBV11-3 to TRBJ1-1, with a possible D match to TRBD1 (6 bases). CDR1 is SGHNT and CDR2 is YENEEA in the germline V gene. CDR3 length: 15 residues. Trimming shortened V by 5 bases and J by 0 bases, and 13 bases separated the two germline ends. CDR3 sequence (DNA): TGTGCCAGCAGCATCGGGACAAATATGAACACTGAAGCTTTCTTT. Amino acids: CASSIGTNMNTEAFF.

The DNA for the CDR3 is TGTGCCAGCAGTGTACTTGCTAGCGGGGTATCAAATGAGCAGTTCTTC. Translating it yields CASSVLASGVSNEQFF. The chain carries TRBV2 and TRBJ2-1; 9 bases match TRBD2. V was pared by 4 bases and J by 7 bases, with 11 bases of the junction left unmatched. The CDR3 is 16 amino acids. Germline CDR1 is SNHLY and CDR2 is FYNNEI.

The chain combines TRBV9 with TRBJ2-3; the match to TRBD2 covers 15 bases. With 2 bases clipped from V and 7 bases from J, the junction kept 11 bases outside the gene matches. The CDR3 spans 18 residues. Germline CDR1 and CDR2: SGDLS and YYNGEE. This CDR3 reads CASSVGPGLAGGPYTQYF. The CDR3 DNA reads TGTGCCAGCAGCGTCGGACCCGGACTAGCGGGGGGGCCCTATACGCAGTATTTT.

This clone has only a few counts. In nucleotides, the CDR3 is TGCAGCGTTCCGACAGGAGGATTGGATACGCAGTATTTT. Its translation is CSVPTGGLDTQYF. This sequence joins TRBV29-1 and TRBJ2-3, with D possibly matching TRBD1 (6 bases). The CDR3 has 13 residues. The germline gives CDR1 SQVTM, CDR2 ANQGSEA. Trimming stripped 5 bases from V and 6 bases from J, with 15 bases between.

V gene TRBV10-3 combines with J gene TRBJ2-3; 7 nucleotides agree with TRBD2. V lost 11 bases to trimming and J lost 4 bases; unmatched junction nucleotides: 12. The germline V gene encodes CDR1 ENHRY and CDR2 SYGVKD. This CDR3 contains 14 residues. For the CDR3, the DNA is TGTGCCTCCGAGGCAGGGAGGGATTCAGATACGCAGTATTTT. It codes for CASEAGRDSDTQYF.

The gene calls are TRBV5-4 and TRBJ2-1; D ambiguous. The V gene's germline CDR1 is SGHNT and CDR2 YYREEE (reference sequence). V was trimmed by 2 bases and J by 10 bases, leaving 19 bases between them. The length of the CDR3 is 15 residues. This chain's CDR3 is CASSFTTLRVGEQFF. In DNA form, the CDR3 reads TGTGCCAGCAGCTTCACTACTCTCCGCGTCGGGGAGCAGTTCTTC.

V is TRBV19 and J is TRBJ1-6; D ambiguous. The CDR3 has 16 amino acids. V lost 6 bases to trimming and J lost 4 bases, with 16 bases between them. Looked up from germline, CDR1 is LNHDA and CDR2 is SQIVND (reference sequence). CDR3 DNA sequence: TGTGCCAGTAGAAGCGCGGCGGAGGGTTATAATTCACCCCTCCACTTT. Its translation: CASRSAAEGYNSPLHF.

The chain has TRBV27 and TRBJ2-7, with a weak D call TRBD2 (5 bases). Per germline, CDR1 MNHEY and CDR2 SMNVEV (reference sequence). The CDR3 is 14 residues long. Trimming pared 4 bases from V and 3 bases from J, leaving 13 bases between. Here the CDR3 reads CASSSRWRSYEQYF. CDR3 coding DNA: TGTGCCAGCAGTTCCAGGTGGAGGAGCTACGAGCAGTACTTC.

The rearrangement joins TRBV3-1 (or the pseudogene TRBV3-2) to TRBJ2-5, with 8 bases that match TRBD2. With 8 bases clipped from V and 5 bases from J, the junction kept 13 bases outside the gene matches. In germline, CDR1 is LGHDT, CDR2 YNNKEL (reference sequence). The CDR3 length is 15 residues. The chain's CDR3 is CASRRSAGGGETQYF. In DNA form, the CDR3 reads TGTGCCAGCCGAAGATCGGCGGGAGGAGGGGAGACCCAGTACTTC.

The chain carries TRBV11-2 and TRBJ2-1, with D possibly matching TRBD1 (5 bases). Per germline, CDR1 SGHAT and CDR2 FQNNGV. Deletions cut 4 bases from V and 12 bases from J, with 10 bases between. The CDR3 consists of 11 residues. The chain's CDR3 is CASSSGKTQFF. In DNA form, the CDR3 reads TGTGCCAGCAGCTCAGGGAAAACGCAGTTCTTC.